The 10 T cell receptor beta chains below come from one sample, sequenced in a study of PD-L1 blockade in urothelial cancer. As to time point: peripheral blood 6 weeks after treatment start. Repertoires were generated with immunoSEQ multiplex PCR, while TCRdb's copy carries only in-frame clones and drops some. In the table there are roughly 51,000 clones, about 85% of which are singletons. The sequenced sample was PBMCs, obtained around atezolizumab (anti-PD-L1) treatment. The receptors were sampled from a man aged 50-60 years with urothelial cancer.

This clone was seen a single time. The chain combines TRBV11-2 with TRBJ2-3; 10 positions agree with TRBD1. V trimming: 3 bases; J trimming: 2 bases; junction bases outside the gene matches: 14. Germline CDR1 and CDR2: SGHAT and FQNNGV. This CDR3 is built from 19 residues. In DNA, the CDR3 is TGTGCCAGCAGCTTTTATGGGACAGGGGCTACTTTTTCCACAGATACGCAGTATTTT. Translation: CASSFYGTGATFSTDTQYF.

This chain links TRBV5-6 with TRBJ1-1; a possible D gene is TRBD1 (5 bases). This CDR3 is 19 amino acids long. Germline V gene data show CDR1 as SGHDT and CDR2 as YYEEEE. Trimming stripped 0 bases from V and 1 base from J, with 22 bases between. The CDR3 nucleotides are TGTGCCAGCAGCTTGGCAGTAAGGACTAGGGACCTGAGGAACACTGAAGCTTTCTTT. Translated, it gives CASSLAVRTRDLRNTEAFF.

CDR3 sequence reads: CASSLGDSSYEQYF. The CDR3 nucleotides read TGTGCCAGCTCCCTTGGGGACAGCTCCTACGAGCAGTACTTC. The rearrangement uses TRBV18 and TRBJ2-7; 7 positions agree with TRBD1. The CDR3 is made up of 14 amino acids. Per germline, CDR1 KGHSH and CDR2 LQKENI. J lost 0 bases, V lost 6 bases, and 5 bases had no gene match. Looking up the rest from reference TRBV18 and TRBJ2-7 gives the full variable domain: NAGVMQNPRHLVRRRGQEARLRCSPMKGHSHVYWYRQLPEEGLKFMVYLQKENIIDESGMPKERFSAEFPKEGPSILRIQQVVRGDSAAYFCASSLGDSSYEQYFGPGTRLTVT.

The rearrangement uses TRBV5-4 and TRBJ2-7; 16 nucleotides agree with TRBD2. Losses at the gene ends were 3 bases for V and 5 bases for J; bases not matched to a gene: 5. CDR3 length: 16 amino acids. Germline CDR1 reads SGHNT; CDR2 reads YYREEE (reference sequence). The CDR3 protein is CASSSGLAGGRNEQYF. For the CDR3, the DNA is TGTGCCAGCAGCTCGGGACTAGCGGGAGGGAGGAACGAGCAGTACTTC.

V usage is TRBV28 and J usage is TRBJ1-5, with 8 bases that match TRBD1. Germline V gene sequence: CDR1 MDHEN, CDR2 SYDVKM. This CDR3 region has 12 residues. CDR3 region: CAVQGVNQPQHF. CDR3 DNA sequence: TGTGCAGTACAGGGGGTTAATCAGCCCCAGCATTTT.

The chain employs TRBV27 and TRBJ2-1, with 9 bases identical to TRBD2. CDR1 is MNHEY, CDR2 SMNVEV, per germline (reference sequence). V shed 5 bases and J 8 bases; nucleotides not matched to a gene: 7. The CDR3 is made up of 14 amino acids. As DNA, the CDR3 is TGTGCCAGCAGTCTTTCTAGCGGGATAGATGAGCAGTTCTTC. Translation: CASSLSSGIDEQFF.

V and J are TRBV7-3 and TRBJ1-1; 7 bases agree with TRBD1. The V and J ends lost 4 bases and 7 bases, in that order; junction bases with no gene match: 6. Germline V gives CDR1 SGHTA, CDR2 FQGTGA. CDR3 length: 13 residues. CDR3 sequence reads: CASSSGTAGEAFF. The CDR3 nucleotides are TGTGCCAGCAGCTCTGGGACAGCCGGTGAAGCTTTCTTT. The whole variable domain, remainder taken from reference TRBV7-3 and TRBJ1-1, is GAGVSQTPSNKVTEKGKYVELRCDPISGHTALYWYRQSLGQGPEFLIYFQGTGAADDSGLPNDRFFAVRPEGSVSTLKIQRTERGDSAVYLCASSSGTAGEAFFGQGTRLTVV.

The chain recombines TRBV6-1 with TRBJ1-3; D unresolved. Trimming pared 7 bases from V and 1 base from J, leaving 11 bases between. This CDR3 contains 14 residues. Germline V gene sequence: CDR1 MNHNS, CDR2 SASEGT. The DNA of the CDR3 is TGTGCCAGCATAGCAGAGATATCTGGAAACACCATATATTTT. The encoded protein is CASIAEISGNTIYF.

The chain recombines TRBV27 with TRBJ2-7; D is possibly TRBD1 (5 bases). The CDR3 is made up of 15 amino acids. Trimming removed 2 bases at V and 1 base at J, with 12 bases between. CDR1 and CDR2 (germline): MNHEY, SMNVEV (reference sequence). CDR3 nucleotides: TGTGCCAGCAGTTTAACGCCCACAGGATCCTACGAGCAGTACTTC. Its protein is CASSLTPTGSYEQYF.

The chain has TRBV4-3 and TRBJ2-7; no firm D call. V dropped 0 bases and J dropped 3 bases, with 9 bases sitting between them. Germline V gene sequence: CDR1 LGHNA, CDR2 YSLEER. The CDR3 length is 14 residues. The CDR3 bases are TGCGCCAGCAGCCAAGATTCCTTCGGCTACGAGCAGTACTTC. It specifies CASSQDSFGYEQYF.